The 28 T cell receptor beta chains below all came from one sample that was sequenced in a study of T cell responses to AZD1222 COVID-19 vaccine. TCRdb's copy holds only in-frame clones and misses some; the assay was immunoSEQ multiplex PCR. This sample has about 150,000 clones, with approximately 88% found just once. Sample: peripheral blood, taken on day 0 of AZD1222 vaccination. Source of these receptors: an adult in good health.

This clone was seen a single time. Germline is not matched at one junction end, which may reflect a read error. The chain combines TRBV5-4 with TRBJ1-4, with a tentative D call TRBD1 (5 bases). Germline CDR1 and CDR2: SGHNT and YYREEE (reference sequence). CDR3 size: 15 residues. CDR3 DNA: TGTGCCAGCAGTTTGGGCGGGGGATTGGGTGAAAAACTGTTTTTT. Translation: CASSLGGGLGEKLFF.

The chain carries TRBV4-2 and TRBJ2-5; D is possibly TRBD1 (6 bases). Germline-derived CDR1 and CDR2 are LGHNA and YNFKEQ. The length of the CDR3 is 16 residues. The V and J ends lost 0 bases and 1 base respectively, with 12 bases between them. In DNA form, the CDR3 reads TGTGCCAGCAGCCAAGATGGGGGCTCCCCCCAAGAGACCCAGTACTTC. It specifies CASSQDGGSPQETQYF.

This clone was recorded once. This chain connects TRBV28 to TRBJ2-7; the D gene is possibly TRBD2 (5 bases). Trimming removed 1 base at V and 3 bases at J, with 13 bases between. Germline V gives CDR1 MDHEN, CDR2 SYDVKM. The CDR3 has 15 residues. The CDR3 spells CASSLLGSRGYEQYF. CDR3 DNA: TGTGCCAGCAGTTTATTAGGGAGTCGCGGCTACGAGCAGTACTTC.

The chain carries TRBV19 and TRBJ2-6; D is perhaps TRBD2 (6 bases). This CDR3 has 19 residues. Deletions cut 6 bases from V and 0 bases from J, with 21 bases between. Germline assignment: CDR1 LNHDA and CDR2 SQIVND (reference sequence). DNA for the CDR3: TGTGCCAGTAGCCCTAGGCTGCAGGCGGGATTCTCTGGGGCCAACGTCCTGACTTTC. Protein: CASSPRLQAGFSGANVLTF.

The chain combines TRBV7-3 with TRBJ1-1, with D possibly TRBD1 on 6 matching bases. Per germline, CDR1 SGHTA and CDR2 FQGTGA. The CDR3 has 14 residues. Between the trimmed V and J ends, which lost 1 base and 5 bases, there was a span of 11 bases. CDR3 loop: CASSLKPGATEAFF. CDR3 in DNA: TGTGCCAGCAGCTTAAAACCAGGGGCGACTGAAGCTTTCTTT.

Notes on this clone: Other DNA sequences in the same sample also yield this CDR3. The chain carries TRBV19 and TRBJ2-3; D call uncertain. V lost 5 bases to trimming and J lost 0 bases, with 6 bases between them. This CDR3 is 13 amino acids long. Germline values: CDR1 LNHDA, CDR2 SQIVND (reference sequence). CDR3 amino acids: CASSLTSTDTQYF. The CDR3, as DNA: TGTGCCAGTAGTTTAACTAGCACAGATACGCAGTATTTT.

The V and J genes are TRBV5-1 and TRBJ1-2, with a tentative D call TRBD1 (5 bases). The germline V and J ends were trimmed by 0 bases and 8 bases, with 11 bases remaining between them. Germline V lookup: CDR1 SGHRS, CDR2 YFSETQ. The CDR3 extends over 13 amino acids. The CDR3, as DNA: TGCGCCAGCAGCTTGGCCCGGGGCGGCGGCTACACCTTC. This encodes CASSLARGGGYTF. The variable domain in full, with the rest retrieved from reference TRBV5-1 and TRBJ1-2, is KAGVTQTPRYLIKTRGQQVTLSCSPISGHRSVSWYQQTPGQGLQFLFEYFSETQRNKGNFPGRFSGRQFSNSRSEMNVSTLELGDSALYLCASSLARGGGYTFGSGTRLTVV.

The chain joins TRBV9 to TRBJ1-1; D not certain. Per the germline V gene, CDR1 is SGDLS and CDR2 is YYNGEE. Deletions cut 2 bases from V and 0 bases from J, with 5 bases between. The CDR3 is 13 amino acids. The CDR3 DNA sequence: TGTGCCAGCAGCGTGAAAGTGAACACTGAAGCTTTCTTT. Encoded protein: CASSVKVNTEAFF. Using reference TRBV9 and TRBJ1-1 for the parts outside the CDR3, the full variable domain is DSGVTQTPKHLITATGQRVTLRCSPRSGDLSVYWYQQSLDQGLQFLIQYYNGEERAKGNILERFSAQQFPDLHSELNLSSLELGDSALYFCASSVKVNTEAFFGQGTRLTVV.

This clone appeared a few times. The genes are TRBV12-5 and TRBJ2-7; 9 bases agree with TRBD2. Germline trimming cut 7 bases from V and 7 bases from J; bases unmatched to any gene: 17. The CDR3 contains 16 residues. Looked up from germline, CDR1 is LGHNT and CDR2 is FRNRAP. The CDR3 DNA is TGTGCTAGTGAGATCGAGGGGCGGGAGGGCCTTGGTGAGCAGTACTTC. Residues: CASEIEGREGLGEQYF.

The chain employs TRBV28 and TRBJ2-3, with D tentatively TRBD2 (5 bases). V lost 1 base and J 6 bases, leaving 14 bases between the germline ends. Looked up from germline, CDR1 is MDHEN and CDR2 is SYDVKM. This CDR3 has 15 residues. The CDR3 sequence is CASSLSGLSQDTQYF. CDR3 DNA sequence: TGTGCCAGCAGTTTATCGGGGTTGAGTCAGGATACGCAGTATTTT.

The gene calls are TRBV29-1 and TRBJ2-1, with 7 bases lining up with TRBD2. This CDR3 is 13 amino acids long. V gave up 3 bases and J gave up 5 bases; unmatched junction bases: 4. Germline loops: CDR1 SQVTM, CDR2 ANQGSEA. The CDR3 DNA reads TGCAGCGTTGACGCGGGAGCCCACAATGAGCAGTTCTTC. It specifies CSVDAGAHNEQFF.

The gene calls are TRBV4-3 and TRBJ1-2; D is unclear. CDR1 is LGHNA and CDR2 is YSLEER in the germline V gene. The CDR3 length is 13 residues. V lost 0 bases to trimming and J lost 8 bases, with 10 bases between them. CDR3 sequence reads: CASSQDNGEGYTF. CDR3 nucleotide sequence: TGCGCCAGCAGCCAAGATAACGGAGAGGGCTACACCTTC.

This clone was counted between two and nine times. The identical CDR3 is also encoded by other nucleotide sequences in the sample. The chain links TRBV11-1 to TRBJ1-1; D not resolved. CDR3 length: 12 residues. Trimming took off 2 bases at V and 1 base at J, with 2 bases between the two ends. Per the germline V gene, CDR1 is SGHAT and CDR2 is FQDESV (reference sequence). The CDR3 DNA reads TGTGCCAGCAGCTTATCGAACACTGAAGCTTTCTTT. This gives the protein CASSLSNTEAFF. Looking up the rest from reference TRBV11-1 and TRBJ1-1 gives the full variable domain: EAEVAQSPRYKITEKSQAVAFWCDPISGHATLYWYRQILGQGPELLVQFQDESVVDDSQLPKDRFSAERLKGVDSTLKIQPAELGDSAMYLCASSLSNTEAFFGQGTRLTVV.

The chain combines TRBV6-5 with TRBJ1-6; maybe TRBD1 (5 bases). Trimming left V 7 bases short and J 7 bases short, with 11 bases between. Germline loops: CDR1 MNHEY, CDR2 SVGAGI. The CDR3 runs 13 residues. CDR3 in amino acids: CASIQGVNSPLHF. CDR3 sequence (DNA): TGTGCCAGCATCCAAGGGGTCAATTCACCCCTCCACTTT.

The chain employs TRBV4-2 and TRBJ1-6, with D perhaps matching TRBD1 (5 bases). Germline CDR1 is LGHNA and CDR2 is YNFKEQ. The CDR3 is made up of 14 amino acids. Trimming removed 1 base from V and 9 bases from J, with 10 bases in between. CDR3 region: CASSQGDSSSPLHF. CDR3 coding DNA: TGTGCCAGCAGCCAAGGGGACTCGAGTTCACCCCTCCACTTT.

The chain joins TRBV6-2 or TRBV6-3 to TRBJ2-6; D is unclear. The CDR3 loop spans 16 amino acids. Germline assignment: CDR1 MNHEY and CDR2 SVGEGT. Trimming removed 5 bases at V and 4 bases at J, with 15 bases between. CDR3 nucleotide sequence: TGTGCCAGCAGTCCGACGAATTACGGCGGGGCCAACGTCCTGACTTTC. This codes for CASSPTNYGGANVLTF.

V usage is TRBV29-1 and J usage is TRBJ1-1; D gene unclear. Germline V lookup: CDR1 SQVTM, CDR2 ANQGSEA. The CDR3 spans 14 residues. V lost 2 bases to trimming and J lost 4 bases, with 14 bases between them. The CDR3 protein is CSVETSYRSTEAFF. The CDR3 DNA is TGCAGCGTTGAAACTTCATATAGGAGCACTGAAGCTTTCTTT.

This rearrangement joins TRBV7-9 to TRBJ1-2, with no clear D. Per germline, CDR1 SEHNR and CDR2 FQNEAQ (reference sequence). The CDR3 runs to 14 residues. The V gene lost 1 base and the J gene lost 5 bases, with 11 bases spanning the gap. The DNA for the CDR3 is TGTGCCAGCAGCTTAGAGGCGTTTGATTATGGCTACACCTTC. Translating it yields CASSLEAFDYGYTF.

The chain employs TRBV24-1 and TRBJ2-1; 8 nucleotides align to TRBD2. Germline V gene sequence: CDR1 KGHDR, CDR2 SFDVKD. This CDR3 spans 17 amino acids. Losses at the gene ends were 4 bases for V and 5 bases for J; bases not matched to a gene: 12. The CDR3 sequence is CATSDPLRSGRDNEQFF. The CDR3 DNA follows: TGTGCCACCAGTGACCCCTTGCGCAGCGGGAGAGACAATGAGCAGTTCTTC.

The chain combines TRBV19 with TRBJ2-1; tentatively, D is TRBD2 (6 bases). Germline V CDR1 and CDR2: LNHDA, SQIVND (reference sequence). V lost 6 bases to trimming and J lost 3 bases, with 18 bases between them. The CDR3 runs 16 residues. The CDR3 here is CASSTRNSGGYNEQFF. The DNA for the CDR3 is TGTGCCAGTAGCACTCGGAATAGCGGAGGCTACAATGAGCAGTTCTTC.

The chain carries TRBV7-2 and TRBJ2-1; D is unresolved. From germline, CDR1 is SGHTA and CDR2 FQGNSA. The CDR3 is 13 amino acids. V shed 1 base and J shed 8 bases, with 9 bases lying between them. The CDR3 loop reads CASSLGVRDEQFF. The CDR3 nucleotides read TGTGCCAGCAGCTTAGGGGTCCGGGATGAGCAGTTCTTC. Together with reference TRBV7-2 and TRBJ2-1, the CDR3 gives the full variable domain: GAGVSQSPSNKVTEKGKDVELRCDPISGHTALYWYRQSLGQGLEFLIYFQGNSAPDKSGLPSDRFSAERTGGSVSTLTIQRTQQEDSAVYLCASSLGVRDEQFFGPGTRLTVL.

This sequence joins TRBV3-1 (or the pseudogene TRBV3-2) and TRBJ1-5, with TRBD1 identical over 9 bases. This CDR3 region has 21 residues. V shed 1 base and J 0 bases; nucleotides not matched to a gene: 16. Germline CDR1 LGHDT, CDR2 YNNKEL (reference sequence). CDR3 sequence (DNA): TGTGCCAGCAGCCAAGCAAGGGACAGGGCTCTTCATCTATATAGCAATCAGCCCCAGCATTTT. Translated, it gives CASSQARDRALHLYSNQPQHF.

The chain recombines TRBV20-1 with TRBJ2-7; D gene ambiguous. Germline V gene data show CDR1 as DFQATT and CDR2 as SNEGSKA (reference sequence). This CDR3 has 11 residues. The V end lost 2 bases, the J end lost 6 bases, and 8 bases lay between the germline ends. As DNA, the CDR3 is TGCAGTGCTAGACGGCAGGTCGAGCAGTACTTC. It codes for CSARRQVEQYF.

V is TRBV6-5 and J is TRBJ1-2, with D possibly matching TRBD1 (6 bases). CDR1 is MNHEY and CDR2 is SVGAGI in the germline V gene. V was trimmed by 7 bases and J by 6 bases, leaving 12 bases between them. The CDR3 contains 12 residues. CDR3 in amino acids: CASTHRGHGYTF. Written as DNA, the CDR3 is TGTGCCAGCACCCACCGGGGGCATGGCTACACCTTC.

The chain uses TRBV5-1 and TRBJ2-1; D call uncertain. V lost 0 bases to trimming and J lost 6 bases, with 4 bases between them. Germline loops: CDR1 SGHRS, CDR2 YFSETQ. The CDR3 is 12 amino acids. The CDR3, as DNA: TGCGCCAGCAGCTTGGGGGGCAATGAGCAGTTCTTC. Translated, it gives CASSLGGNEQFF.

The genes are TRBV12-3 or TRBV12-4 and TRBJ1-2, with D possibly being TRBD1 (5 bases). Trimming cost V 8 bases and J 5 bases, with 15 bases left between them. The CDR3 is made up of 13 amino acids. The CDR3 reads CASSAGRGYGYTF. The CDR3 bases are TGTGCCAGCTCTGCCGGTAGGGGATATGGCTACACCTTC.

This chain's CDR3 is CASSYTGGGEQYF. The DNA of the CDR3 is TGCGCCAGCAGCTACACAGGGGGCGGCGAGCAGTACTTC. The chain joins TRBV4-3 to TRBJ2-7, with 9 bases aligning to TRBD1. CDR3 length: 13 amino acids. The J segment lost 6 bases and the V segment lost 5 bases, leaving 5 bases of the junction unmatched. The germline V gene encodes CDR1 LGHNA and CDR2 YSLEER.

There are a few counts of this clone. The chain links TRBV3-1 (or the pseudogene TRBV3-2) to TRBJ1-6, with D uncertain. CDR1 and CDR2 from the germline V gene are LGHDT and YNNKEL (reference sequence). This CDR3 has 16 amino acids. The V end was cut by 0 bases, the J end by 0 bases, with 6 bases between. CDR3 amino acids: CASSQEGSSYNSPLHF. CDR3 in DNA: TGTGCCAGCAGCCAAGAAGGGAGCTCCTATAATTCACCCCTCCACTTT.